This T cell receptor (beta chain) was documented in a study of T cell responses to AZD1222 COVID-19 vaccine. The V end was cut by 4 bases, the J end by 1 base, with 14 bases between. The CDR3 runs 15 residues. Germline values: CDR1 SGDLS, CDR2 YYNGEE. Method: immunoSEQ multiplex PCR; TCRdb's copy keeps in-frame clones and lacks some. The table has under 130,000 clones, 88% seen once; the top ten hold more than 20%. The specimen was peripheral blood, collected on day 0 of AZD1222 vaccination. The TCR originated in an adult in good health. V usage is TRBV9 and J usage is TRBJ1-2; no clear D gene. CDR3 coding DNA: TGTGCCAGCAGCTCCCTCAGCAATAATAACTATGGCTACACCTTC. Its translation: CASSSLSNNNYGYTF. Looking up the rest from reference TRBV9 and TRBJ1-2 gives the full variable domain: DSGVTQTPKHLITATGQRVTLRCSPRSGDLSVYWYQQSLDQGLQFLIQYYNGEERAKGNILERFSAQQFPDLHSELNLSSLELGDSALYFCASSSLSNNNYGYTFGSGTRLTVV.